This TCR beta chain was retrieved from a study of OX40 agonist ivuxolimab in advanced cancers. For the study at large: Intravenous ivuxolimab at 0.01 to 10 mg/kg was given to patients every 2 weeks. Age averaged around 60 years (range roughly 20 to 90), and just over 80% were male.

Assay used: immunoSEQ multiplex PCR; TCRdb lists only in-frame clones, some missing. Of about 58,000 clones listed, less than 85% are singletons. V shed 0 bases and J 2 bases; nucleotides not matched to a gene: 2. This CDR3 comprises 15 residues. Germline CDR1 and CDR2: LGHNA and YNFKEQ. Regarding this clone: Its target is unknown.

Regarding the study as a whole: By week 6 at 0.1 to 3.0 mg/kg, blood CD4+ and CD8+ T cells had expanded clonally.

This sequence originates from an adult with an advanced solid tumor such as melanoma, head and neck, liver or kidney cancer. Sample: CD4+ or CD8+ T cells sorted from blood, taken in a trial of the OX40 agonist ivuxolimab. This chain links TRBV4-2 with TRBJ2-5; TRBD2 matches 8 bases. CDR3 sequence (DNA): TGTGCCAGCAGCCAAGAGGCTAGCGGGCAAGAGACCCAGTACTTC. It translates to CASSQEASGQETQYF.